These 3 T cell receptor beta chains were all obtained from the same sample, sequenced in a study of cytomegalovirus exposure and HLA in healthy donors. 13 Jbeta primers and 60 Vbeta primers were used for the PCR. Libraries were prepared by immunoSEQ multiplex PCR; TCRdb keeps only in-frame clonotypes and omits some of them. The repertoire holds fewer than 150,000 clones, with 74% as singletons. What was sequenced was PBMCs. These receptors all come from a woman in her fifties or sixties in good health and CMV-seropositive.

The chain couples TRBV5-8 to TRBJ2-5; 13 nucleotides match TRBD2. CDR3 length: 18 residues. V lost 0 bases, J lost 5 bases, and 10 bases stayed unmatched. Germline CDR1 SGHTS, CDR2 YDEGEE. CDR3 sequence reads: CASSLVVTSGGARETQYF. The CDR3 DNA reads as TGTGCCAGCAGCTTGGTAGTCACTAGCGGGGGGGCCCGGGAGACCCAGTACTTC.

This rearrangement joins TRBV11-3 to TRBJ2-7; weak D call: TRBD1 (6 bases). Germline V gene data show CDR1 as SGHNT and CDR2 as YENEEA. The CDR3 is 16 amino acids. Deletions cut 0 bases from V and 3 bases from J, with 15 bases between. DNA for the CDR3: TGTGCCAGCAGCTTAGATTTCTCAGGGGCCCACTACGAGCAGTACTTC. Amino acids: CASSLDFSGAHYEQYF.

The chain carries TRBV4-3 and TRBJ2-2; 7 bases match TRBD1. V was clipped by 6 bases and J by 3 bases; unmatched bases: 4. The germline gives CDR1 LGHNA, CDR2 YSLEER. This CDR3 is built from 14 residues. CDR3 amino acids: CASSRDSHTGELFF. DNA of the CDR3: TGCGCCAGCAGTAGGGACAGCCACACCGGGGAGCTGTTTTTT.